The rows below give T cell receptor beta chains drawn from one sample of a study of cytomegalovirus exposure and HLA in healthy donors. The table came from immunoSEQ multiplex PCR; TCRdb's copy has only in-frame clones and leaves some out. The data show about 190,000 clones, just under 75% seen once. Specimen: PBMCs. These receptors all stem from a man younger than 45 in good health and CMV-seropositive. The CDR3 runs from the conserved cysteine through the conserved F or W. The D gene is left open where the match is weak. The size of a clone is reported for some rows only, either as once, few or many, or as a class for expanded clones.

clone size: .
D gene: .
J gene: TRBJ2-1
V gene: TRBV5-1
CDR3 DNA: TGCGCCAGCAGCTTGGCCTCGAGCTCCTACAATGAGCAGTTCTTC
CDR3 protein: CASSLASSSYNEQFF

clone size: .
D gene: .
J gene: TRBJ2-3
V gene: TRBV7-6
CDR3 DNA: TGTGCCAGCGGGGGGGCGGGAGACTCAGATACGCAGTATTTT
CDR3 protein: CASGGAGDSDTQYF

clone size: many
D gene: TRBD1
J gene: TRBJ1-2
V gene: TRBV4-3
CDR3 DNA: TGCGCCAGCAGCCAAGAAACGGGACAGGGCCATGGCTACACCTTC
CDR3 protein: CASSQETGQGHGYTF

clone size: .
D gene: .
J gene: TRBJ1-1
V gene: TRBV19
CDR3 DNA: TGTGCCAGTAGTATAGGGACTAGGGTTGGTACTGAAGCTTTCTTT
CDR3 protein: CASSIGTRVGTEAFF

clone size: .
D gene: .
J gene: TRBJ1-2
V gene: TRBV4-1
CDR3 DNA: TGCGCCAGCAGCCAAGAGGCAGGGAAATATGGCTACACCTTC
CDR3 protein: CASSQEAGKYGYTF

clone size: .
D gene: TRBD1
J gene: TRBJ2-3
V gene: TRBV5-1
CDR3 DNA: TGCGCCAGCAGCTACCTAAGACAGGGAGTGACAGATACGCAGTATTTT
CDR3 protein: CASSYLRQGVTDTQYF

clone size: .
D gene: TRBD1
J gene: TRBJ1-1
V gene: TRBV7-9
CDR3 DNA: TGTTCCAGCAGCTTAGCCGGGACAGGGGAGGTGGGTGAAGCTTTCTTT
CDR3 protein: CSSSLAGTGEVGEAFF

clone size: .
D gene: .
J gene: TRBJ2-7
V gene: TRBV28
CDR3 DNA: TGTGCCAGCAGTTCCCTAGCGCCGCCCGACTACGAGCAGTACTTC
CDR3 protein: CASSSLAPPDYEQYF

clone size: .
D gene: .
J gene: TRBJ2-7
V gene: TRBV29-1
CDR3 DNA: TGCAGCGCACAGGACACGGTACTCTACGAGCAGTACTTC
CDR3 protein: CSAQDTVLYEQYF

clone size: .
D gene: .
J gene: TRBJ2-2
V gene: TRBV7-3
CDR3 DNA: TGTGCCAGCAGCTCCCGGCCAGGGGCCACCGGGGAGCTGTTTTTT
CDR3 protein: CASSSRPGATGELFF

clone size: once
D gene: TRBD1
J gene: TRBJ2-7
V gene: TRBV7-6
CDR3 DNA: TGTGCCAGCAGCGCTGACAGGGGAGGAACCTACGAGCAGTACTTC
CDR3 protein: CASSADRGGTYEQYF

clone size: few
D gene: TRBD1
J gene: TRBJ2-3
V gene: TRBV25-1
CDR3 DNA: TGTGCCAGCAGTGAAATGGGGACAGGGAGGGATACGCAGTATTTT
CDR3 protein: CASSEMGTGRDTQYF

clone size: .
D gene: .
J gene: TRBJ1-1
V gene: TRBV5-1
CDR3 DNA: TGCGCCAGCAGAGCGGCGGCAGTGAACACTGAAGCTTTCTTT
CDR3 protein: CASRAAAVNTEAFF

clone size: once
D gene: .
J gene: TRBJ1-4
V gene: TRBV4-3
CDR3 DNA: TGCGCCAGCAGCCTTGGAGCGGGGCTTAATGAAAAACTGTTTTTT
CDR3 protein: CASSLGAGLNEKLFF

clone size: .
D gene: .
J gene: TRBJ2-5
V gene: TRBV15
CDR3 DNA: TGTGCCACCAGCAGAGATTTGGGACTTCAAGAGACCCAGTACTTC
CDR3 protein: CATSRDLGLQETQYF

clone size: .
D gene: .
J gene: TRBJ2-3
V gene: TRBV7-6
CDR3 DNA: TGTGCCAGCAGCTTAGCAGGAGGCAGTTACACAGATACGCAGTATTTT
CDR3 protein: CASSLAGGSYTDTQYF

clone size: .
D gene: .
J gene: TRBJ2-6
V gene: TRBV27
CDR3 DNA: TGTGCCAGCAGTTTGTGGGGGCCTAGCTCTGGGGCCAACGTCCTGACTTTC
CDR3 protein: CASSLWGPSSGANVLTF

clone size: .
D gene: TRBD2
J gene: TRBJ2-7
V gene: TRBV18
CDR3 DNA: TGTGCCAGCTCTCCGACTAGCGGACCTTACGAGCAGTACTTC
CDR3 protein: CASSPTSGPYEQYF

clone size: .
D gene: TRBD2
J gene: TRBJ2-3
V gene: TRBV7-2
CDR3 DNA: TGTGCCAGCAGCTTAGTATCCCTAGCGGGGGGGCAAGATACGCAGTATTTT
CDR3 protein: CASSLVSLAGGQDTQYF

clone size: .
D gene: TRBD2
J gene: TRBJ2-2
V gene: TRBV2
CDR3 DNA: TGTGCCAGCAGTTCCAGTAGCGGGACTTACACCGGGGAGCTGTTTTTT
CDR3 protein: CASSSSSGTYTGELFF

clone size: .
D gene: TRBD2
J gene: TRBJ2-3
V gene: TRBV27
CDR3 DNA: TGTGCCAGCAGTTTGGGATCTAGCGGGGTCGCTTGGGGGCAGTATTTT
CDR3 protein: CASSLGSSGVAWGQYF

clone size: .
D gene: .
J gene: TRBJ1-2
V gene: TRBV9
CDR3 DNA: TGTGCCAGCAGCGAGCCCGGTGGCTACACCTTC
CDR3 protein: CASSEPGGYTF

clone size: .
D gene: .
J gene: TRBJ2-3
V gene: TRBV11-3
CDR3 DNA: TGTGCCAGCAGCTTAGTGGCCAATACGCAGTATTTT
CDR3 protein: CASSLVANTQYF

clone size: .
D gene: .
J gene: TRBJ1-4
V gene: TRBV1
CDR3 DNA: TGCACCAGAAATTCGGGGGAAGGGGCTAGTGAAAAACTGTTTTTT
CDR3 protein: CTRNSGEGASEKLFF

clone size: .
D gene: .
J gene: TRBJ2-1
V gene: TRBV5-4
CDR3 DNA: TGTGCCAGCAGCTTAGAACAGAGCTCCTACAATGAGCAGTTCTTC
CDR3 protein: CASSLEQSSYNEQFF

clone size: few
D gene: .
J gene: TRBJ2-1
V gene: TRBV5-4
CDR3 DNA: TGTGCCAGCAGCCTAGATCGAAGCTCCTACAATGAGCAGTTCTTC
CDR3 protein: CASSLDRSSYNEQFF

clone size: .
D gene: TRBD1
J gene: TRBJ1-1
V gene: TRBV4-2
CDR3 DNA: TGTGCCAGCAGCCCTGAAGAGGGACAGATAAACACTGAAGCTTTCTTT
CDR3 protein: CASSPEEGQINTEAFF

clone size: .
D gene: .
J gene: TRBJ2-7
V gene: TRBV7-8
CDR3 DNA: TGTGCCAGCAGCCCCGGGGGGGCCGGGACAGGGTCCTACGAGCAGTACTTC
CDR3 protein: CASSPGGAGTGSYEQYF

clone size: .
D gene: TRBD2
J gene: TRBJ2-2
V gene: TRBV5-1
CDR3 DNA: TGCGCCAGCAGCTTAACCGGGACTAGAGGGACCGGGGAGCTGTTTTTT
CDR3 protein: CASSLTGTRGTGELFF

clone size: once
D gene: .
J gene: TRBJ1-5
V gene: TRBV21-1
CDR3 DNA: TGTGCCAGCAGCATGGGGACAGGGGGCTTCGGCAATCAGCCCCAGCATTTT
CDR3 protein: CASSMGTGGFGNQPQHF

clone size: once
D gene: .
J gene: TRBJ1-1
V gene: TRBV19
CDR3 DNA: TGTGCCAGTAGTATCGGCACTGAAGCTTTCTTT
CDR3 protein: CASSIGTEAFF

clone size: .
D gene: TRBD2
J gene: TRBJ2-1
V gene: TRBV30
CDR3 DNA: TGTGCCTGGAGTAGGTTAGCGGGGAATGAGCAGTTCTTC
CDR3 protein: CAWSRLAGNEQFF

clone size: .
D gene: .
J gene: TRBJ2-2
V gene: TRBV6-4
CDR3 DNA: TGTGCCAGCAAAAAGACTATGGCGAACACCGGGGAGCTGTTTTTT
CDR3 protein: CASKKTMANTGELFF